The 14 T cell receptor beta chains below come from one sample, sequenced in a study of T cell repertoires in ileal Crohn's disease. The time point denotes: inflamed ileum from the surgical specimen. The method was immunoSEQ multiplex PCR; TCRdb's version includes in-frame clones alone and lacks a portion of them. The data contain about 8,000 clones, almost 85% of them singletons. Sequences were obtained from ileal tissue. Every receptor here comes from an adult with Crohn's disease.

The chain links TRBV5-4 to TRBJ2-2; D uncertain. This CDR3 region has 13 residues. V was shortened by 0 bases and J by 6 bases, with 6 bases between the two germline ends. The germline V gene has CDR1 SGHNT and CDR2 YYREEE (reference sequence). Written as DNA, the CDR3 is TGTGCCAGCAGCTTGGCCACCGCCGGGGAGCTGTTTTTT. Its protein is CASSLATAGELFF.

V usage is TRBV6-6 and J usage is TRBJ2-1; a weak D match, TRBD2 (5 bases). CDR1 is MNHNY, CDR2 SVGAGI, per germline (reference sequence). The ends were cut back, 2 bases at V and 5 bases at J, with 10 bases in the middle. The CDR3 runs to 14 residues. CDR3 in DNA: TGTGCCAGCAGTTACGGAGGCGTACACAATGAGCAGTTCTTC. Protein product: CASSYGGVHNEQFF.

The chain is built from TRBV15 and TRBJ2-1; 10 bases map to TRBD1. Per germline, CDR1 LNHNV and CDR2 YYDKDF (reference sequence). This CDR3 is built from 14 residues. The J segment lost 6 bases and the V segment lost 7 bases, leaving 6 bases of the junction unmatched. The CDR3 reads CATIRDRGFNEQFF. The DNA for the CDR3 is TGTGCCACCATCAGGGACAGGGGATTCAATGAGCAGTTCTTC.

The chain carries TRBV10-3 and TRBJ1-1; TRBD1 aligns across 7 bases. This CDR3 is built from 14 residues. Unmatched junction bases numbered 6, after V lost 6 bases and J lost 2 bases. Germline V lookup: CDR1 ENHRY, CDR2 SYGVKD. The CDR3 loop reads CAISSQGFNTEAFF. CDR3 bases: TGTGCCATCAGCTCACAGGGGTTTAACACTGAAGCTTTCTTT.

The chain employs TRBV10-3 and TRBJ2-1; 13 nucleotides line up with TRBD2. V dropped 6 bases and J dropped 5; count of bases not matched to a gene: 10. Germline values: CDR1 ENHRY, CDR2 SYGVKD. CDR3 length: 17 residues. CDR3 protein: CAIRGTSGTTGNNEQFF. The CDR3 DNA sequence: TGTGCCATCAGAGGGACTAGCGGGACAACTGGAAACAATGAGCAGTTCTTC.

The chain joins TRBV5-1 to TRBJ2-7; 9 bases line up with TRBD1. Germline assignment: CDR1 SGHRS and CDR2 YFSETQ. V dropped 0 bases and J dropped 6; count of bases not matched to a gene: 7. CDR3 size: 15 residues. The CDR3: CASSLEGQGYSEQYF. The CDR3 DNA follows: TGCGCCAGCAGCTTGGAGGGACAGGGTTATTCCGAGCAGTACTTC.

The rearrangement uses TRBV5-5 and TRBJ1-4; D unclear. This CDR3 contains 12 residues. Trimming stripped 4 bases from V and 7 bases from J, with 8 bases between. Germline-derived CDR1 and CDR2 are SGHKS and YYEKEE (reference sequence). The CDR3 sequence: CASSKAGEKLFF. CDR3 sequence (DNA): TGTGCCAGCAGCAAGGCGGGTGAAAAACTGTTTTTT.

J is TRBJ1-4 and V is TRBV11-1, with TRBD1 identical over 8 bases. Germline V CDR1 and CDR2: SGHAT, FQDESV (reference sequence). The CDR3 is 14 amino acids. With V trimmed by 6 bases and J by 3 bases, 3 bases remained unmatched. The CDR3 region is CASRRQGPNEKLFF. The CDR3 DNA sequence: TGTGCCAGCAGGAGACAGGGGCCTAATGAAAAACTGTTTTTT.

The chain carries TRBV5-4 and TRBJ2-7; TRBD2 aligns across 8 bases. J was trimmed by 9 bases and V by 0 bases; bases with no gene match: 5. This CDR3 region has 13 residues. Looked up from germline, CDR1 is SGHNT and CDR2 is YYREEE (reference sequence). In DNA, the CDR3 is TGTGCCAGCAGCTTGGCGGGGGGGGCGGGGCAGTACTTC. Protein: CASSLAGGAGQYF.

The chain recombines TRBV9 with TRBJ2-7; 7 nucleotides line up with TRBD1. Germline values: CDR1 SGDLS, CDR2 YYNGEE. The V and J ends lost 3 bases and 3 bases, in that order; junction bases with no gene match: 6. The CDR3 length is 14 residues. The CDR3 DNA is TGTGCCAGCAGCGCGGGGACAGTAATCTACGAGCAGTACTTC. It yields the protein CASSAGTVIYEQYF. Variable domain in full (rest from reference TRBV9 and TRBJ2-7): DSGVTQTPKHLITATGQRVTLRCSPRSGDLSVYWYQQSLDQGLQFLIQYYNGEERAKGNILERFSAQQFPDLHSELNLSSLELGDSALYFCASSAGTVIYEQYFGPGTRLTVT.

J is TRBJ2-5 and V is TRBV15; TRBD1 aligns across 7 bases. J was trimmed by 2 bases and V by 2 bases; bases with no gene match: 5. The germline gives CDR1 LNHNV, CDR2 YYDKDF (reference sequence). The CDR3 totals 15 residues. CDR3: CATSRTTRGQETQYF. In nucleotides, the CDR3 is TGTGCCACCAGCAGAACAACCAGGGGGCAAGAGACCCAGTACTTC.

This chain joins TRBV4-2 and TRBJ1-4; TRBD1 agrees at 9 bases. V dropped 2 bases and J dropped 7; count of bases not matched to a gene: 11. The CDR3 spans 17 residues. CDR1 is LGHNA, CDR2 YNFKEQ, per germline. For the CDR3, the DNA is TGTGCCAGCAGCCAACGCCGGGACAGGGCAGTCGGTGAAAAACTGTTTTTT. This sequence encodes CASSQRRDRAVGEKLFF.

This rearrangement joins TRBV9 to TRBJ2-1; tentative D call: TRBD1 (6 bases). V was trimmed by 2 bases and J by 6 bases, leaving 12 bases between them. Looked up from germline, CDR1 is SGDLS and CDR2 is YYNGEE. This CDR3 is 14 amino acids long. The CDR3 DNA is TGTGCCAGCAGCGTCGGGACACGGGTCAATGAGCAGTTCTTC. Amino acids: CASSVGTRVNEQFF.

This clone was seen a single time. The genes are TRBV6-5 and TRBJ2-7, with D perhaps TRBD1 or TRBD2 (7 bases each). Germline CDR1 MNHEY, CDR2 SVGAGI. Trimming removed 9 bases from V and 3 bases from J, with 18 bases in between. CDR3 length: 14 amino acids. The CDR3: CASLRGGGDYEQYF. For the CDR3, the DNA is TGTGCCAGTCTGAGGGGAGGGGGCGACTACGAGCAGTACTTC.